Shown below are 9 T cell receptor beta chains from a single sample sequenced in a study of cytomegalovirus exposure and HLA in healthy donors. Profiling relied on immunoSEQ multiplex PCR, and the TCRdb table lists in-frame clones only, not all of them. The table has 150,000 to 200,000 clones, 86% seen once. Specimen: PBMCs. Every receptor here comes from a woman aged 18-29 years in good health and CMV-seronegative.

The V gene is TRBV29-1, the J gene TRBJ1-2; 7 bases fit TRBD1. The CDR3 is made up of 9 amino acids. Germline V lookup: CDR1 SQVTM, CDR2 ANQGSEA. V lost 3 bases and J lost 14; bases outside the gene matches: 3. The CDR3 region is CSVEEQGTF. CDR3 bases: TGCAGCGTTGAGGAACAGGGGACCTTC.

The chain employs TRBV10-2 and TRBJ2-7, with 8 bases lining up with TRBD2. The ends lost 0 bases at V and 2 bases at J; junction bases unmatched: 15. The CDR3 loop spans 19 amino acids. Germline CDR1 and CDR2: WSHSY and SAAADI. The CDR3 coding sequence is TGCGCCAGCAGTGAGTCCCTACCGAATATAGCGGGAAGACCCTACGAGCAGTACTTC. Its protein is CASSESLPNIAGRPYEQYF.

This chain links TRBV15 with TRBJ2-7; 8 nucleotides align to TRBD1. The CDR3 is 15 amino acids. V lost 5 bases to trimming and J lost 2 bases; unmatched junction nucleotides: 8. Germline values: CDR1 LNHNV, CDR2 YYDKDF (reference sequence). CDR3 DNA: TGTGCCACCAGCCCCGACCGGGGACAGGCCTACGAGCAGTACTTC. This gives the protein CATSPDRGQAYEQYF.

The V and J genes are TRBV5-1 and TRBJ1-1; TRBD1 matches 7 bases. The CDR3 consists of 13 residues. Losses at the gene ends were 2 bases for V and 10 bases for J; bases not matched to a gene: 8. Germline lookup yields CDR1 SGHRS and CDR2 YFSETQ. The CDR3 region has the DNA TGCGCCAGCAGCTTAGACAGGGAATCACGAGCTTTCTTT. Encoded protein: CASSLDRESRAFF.

This clone was detected once. The J gene is TRBJ2-7, the V gene TRBV18, with TRBD1 identical over 8 bases. V shed 4 bases and J 4 bases; nucleotides not matched to a gene: 9. The CDR3 runs to 15 residues. Germline V gene sequence: CDR1 KGHSH, CDR2 LQKENI. This CDR3 reads CASSQPGQVGYEQYF. The CDR3 DNA reads as TGTGCCAGCTCACAACCGGGACAGGTGGGGTACGAGCAGTACTTC. Using reference TRBV18 and TRBJ2-7 for the parts outside the CDR3, the full variable domain is NAGVMQNPRHLVRRRGQEARLRCSPMKGHSHVYWYRQLPEEGLKFMVYLQKENIIDESGMPKERFSAEFPKEGPSILRIQQVVRGDSAAYFCASSQPGQVGYEQYFGPGTRLTVT.

The V and J genes are TRBV28 and TRBJ2-7; 10 nucleotides agree with TRBD2. This CDR3 region has 16 residues. Germline V lookup: CDR1 MDHEN, CDR2 SYDVKM. V lost 6 bases to trimming and J lost 6 bases; unmatched junction nucleotides: 14. The chain's CDR3 is CASRRAVSGRPGEQYF. The CDR3 DNA reads TGTGCCAGCAGGCGGGCCGTTAGCGGGAGGCCCGGCGAGCAGTACTTC.

The chain uses TRBV10-2 and TRBJ1-2; D is perhaps TRBD1 (6 bases). V was trimmed by 0 bases and J by 6 bases, leaving 14 bases between them. The CDR3 is 15 amino acids. Germline values: CDR1 WSHSY, CDR2 SAAADI. The CDR3 reads CASSESPGAGDGYTF. The CDR3 nucleotides are TGCGCCAGCAGTGAGTCTCCAGGGGCAGGTGATGGCTACACCTTC.

The chain uses TRBV6-1 and TRBJ2-3, with TRBD1 identical over 9 bases. This CDR3 contains 19 residues. The germline CDR1 and CDR2 sequences are MNHNS and SASEGT. J lost 2 bases, V lost 2 bases, and 14 bases had no gene match. The CDR3 nucleotides are TGTGCCAGCAGTGAATCGAGCGGGACAGGGTTGGCCCTCACAGATACGCAGTATTTT. Its translation: CASSESSGTGLALTDTQYF.

CDR3 amino acids: CASSYGGASGNTIYF. The DNA of the CDR3 is TGTGCCAGCAGTTACGGAGGGGCGTCCGGAAACACCATATATTTT. The J gene is TRBJ1-3, the V gene TRBV6-5; D perhaps matches TRBD1 (5 bases). Deletions cut 2 bases from V and 4 bases from J, with 12 bases between. Germline CDR1 is MNHEY and CDR2 is SVGAGI. The CDR3 totals 15 residues.